This T cell receptor beta chain derives from a study of Ad26.COV2.S vaccination and SARS-CoV-2 variants. Using immunoSEQ multiplex PCR, the repertoire was profiled, and TCRdb retains in-frame clones only, with some absent. The sample carries about 280,000 clones, roughly 86% recorded once. V lost 3 bases and J lost 4, with 6 bases in between. CDR3 size: 12 residues. Germline V CDR1 and CDR2: SGHTA, FQGNSA. As for treatment: some 19 received Ad26.COV2.S at low or high dose, single or two shots; 5 received placebo; per-sample allocation not given. All samples were drawn on day 63, counting from the first vaccine or placebo injection.

The chain employs TRBV7-2 and TRBJ1-2, with D uncertain. The receptor comes from a person between 18 and 65 years old who received the Ad26.COV2.S COVID-19 vaccine or a placebo. The sequences come from peripheral blood, collected in a trial of Ad26.COV2.S vaccine versus placebo. CDR3 amino acids: CASSFRSYGYTF. CDR3 DNA: TGTGCCAGCAGCTTTCGAAGCTATGGCTACACCTTC.